This T cell receptor (beta chain) came from a study of T cell responses to AZD1222 COVID-19 vaccine. About this clone itself: Its antigen is unknown.

Germline CDR1 SGHRS, CDR2 YFSETQ. The CDR3 covers 18 residues. The V and J ends lost 3 bases and 4 bases, in that order; junction bases with no gene match: 13. Study results and limitations: Researchers report vaccine-associated CD4 TCRs spanning spike, with dominance at 160-218 and 743-854.

The data were produced by immunoSEQ multiplex PCR, yet TCRdb's version contains in-frame clones alone and is incomplete. Of 110,000 to 150,000 clones listed, 80% to 90% are singletons. The chain has TRBV5-1 and TRBJ2-3; TRBD2 aligns across 11 bases. The origin of this receptor is an adult in good health. The sequenced sample was peripheral blood, obtained on day 0 of AZD1222 vaccination. For the CDR3, the DNA is TGCGCCAGCAGCTCAGCCACGAAACTAGCGGGGGTTTCAGATACGCAGTATTTT. Amino acid sequence: CASSSATKLAGVSDTQYF.